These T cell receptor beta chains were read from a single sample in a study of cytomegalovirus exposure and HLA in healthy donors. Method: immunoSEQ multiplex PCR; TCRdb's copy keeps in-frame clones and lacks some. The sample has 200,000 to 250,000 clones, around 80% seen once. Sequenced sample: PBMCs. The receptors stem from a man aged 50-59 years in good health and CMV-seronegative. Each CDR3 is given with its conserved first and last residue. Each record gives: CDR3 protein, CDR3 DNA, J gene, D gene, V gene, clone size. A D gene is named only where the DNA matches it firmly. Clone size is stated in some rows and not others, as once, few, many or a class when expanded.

CASSPGTSGTQETQYF,TGCGCCAGCAGCCCCGGGACTAGCGGGACTCAAGAGACCCAGTACTTC,TRBJ2-5,TRBD2,TRBV5-1,NA
CASSFFPGQENTGELFF,TGTGCCAGCAGCTTCTTTCCGGGACAAGAGAACACCGGGGAGCTGTTTTTT,TRBJ2-2,NA,TRBV5-6,NA
CASSDLGLGSTGELFF,TGTGCCAGCAGTGACCTGGGACTAGGTTCCACCGGGGAGCTGTTTTTT,TRBJ2-2,TRBD2,TRBV6-4,NA
CASSYGGTETQYF,TGTGCCAGCAGTTACGGCGGGACGGAGACCCAGTACTTC,TRBJ2-5,NA,TRBV28,once
CASSEWEGSYNEQFF,TGTGCCAGCAGTGAATGGGAGGGCTCCTACAATGAGCAGTTCTTC,TRBJ2-1,TRBD2,TRBV6-1,NA
CASSPPGNQNTEAFF,TGTGCCAGCTCACCTCCGGGGAACCAGAACACTGAAGCTTTCTTT,TRBJ1-1,NA,TRBV18,NA
CATRWGSRASYEQYF,TGTGCCACAAGATGGGGCTCCCGAGCCTCCTACGAGCAGTACTTC,TRBJ2-7,NA,TRBV19,NA
CAWNGFSGSETQYF,TGTGCCTGGAATGGTTTTAGCGGGAGTGAGACCCAGTACTTC,TRBJ2-5,TRBD2,TRBV30,NA
CASSQEGTGAFETQYF,TGCGCCAGCAGCCAAGAAGGGACAGGGGCCTTCGAGACCCAGTACTTC,TRBJ2-5,TRBD1,TRBV4-1,NA
CAISESIILRGENYGYTF,TGTGCCATCAGTGAGTCGATTATTCTGCGGGGGGAGAACTATGGCTACACCTTC,TRBJ1-2,NA,TRBV10-3,NA
CASSPSGLPPGNTIYF,TGTGCCAGCAGCCCCTCAGGCCTGCCCCCTGGAAACACCATATATTTT,TRBJ1-3,NA,TRBV7-9,NA
CASSARVPRDRAGETQYF,TGTGCCAGCAGTGCCCGCGTTCCCCGGGACAGGGCGGGGGAGACCCAGTACTTC,TRBJ2-5,TRBD1,TRBV27,NA
CASKREEVADTQYF,TGTGCCAGTAAACGGGAGGAGGTCGCAGATACGCAGTATTTT,TRBJ2-3,TRBD2,TRBV11-3,NA
CASSLPLGTYNEQFF,TGTGCCAGCAGTTTGCCCCTAGGCACCTACAATGAGCAGTTCTTC,TRBJ2-1,NA,TRBV27,NA
CASSLDMGGYNEQFF,TGTGCCAGCAGCTTGGATATGGGAGGGTACAATGAGCAGTTCTTC,TRBJ2-1,TRBD2,TRBV5-5,NA
CASSPSTGSHPKGGYTF,TGTGCCAGCAGCCCCTCGACAGGGAGCCACCCCAAGGGAGGCTACACCTTC,TRBJ1-2,TRBD1,TRBV11-2,few
CASSLNPRGGINGELFF,TGTGCCAGCAGCTTAAATCCTCGGGGAGGGATCAACGGGGAGCTGTTTTTT,TRBJ2-2,TRBD2,TRBV7-3,NA
CASSDSSNTDTQYF,TGTGCCAGCAGTGATAGTAGCAACACAGATACGCAGTATTTT,TRBJ2-3,NA,TRBV2,NA
CASSEWTSGNYEQYF,TGTGCCAGCAGTGAATGGACTAGCGGGAACTACGAGCAGTACTTC,TRBJ2-7,TRBD2,TRBV2,NA
CASRHYPGQGANEQYF,TGTGCCAGCCGCCATTATCCGGGACAGGGGGCGAACGAGCAGTACTTC,TRBJ2-7,TRBD1,TRBV27,NA
CASRLTSGRAYEQYF,TGTGCCAGCAGGCTAACTAGCGGGAGGGCCTACGAGCAGTACTTC,TRBJ2-7,TRBD2,TRBV28,NA
CASSLSPGQGYGYTF,TGTGCCAGTAGTCTATCACCGGGACAGGGGTATGGCTACACCTTC,TRBJ1-2,TRBD1,TRBV19,NA
CASSSGDRGTDTQYF,TGTGCCAGCAGTTCAGGGGACAGGGGAACAGATACGCAGTATTTT,TRBJ2-3,TRBD1,TRBV28,NA
CSIGLAGQNTGELFF,TGCAGCATAGGACTAGCGGGACAGAACACCGGGGAGCTGTTTTTT,TRBJ2-2,TRBD2,TRBV29-1,NA
CSVEDVAGGTEAFF,TGCAGCGTTGAAGATGTAGCAGGGGGGACTGAAGCTTTCTTT,TRBJ1-1,TRBD1,TRBV29-1,NA
CASSVSTSGNNYNEQFF,TGTGCCAGCAGTGTCTCTACTAGCGGGAATAACTACAATGAGCAGTTCTTC,TRBJ2-1,TRBD2,TRBV2,once
CASSPGQGGQPQHF,TGCGCCAGCAGCCCGGGACAGGGAGGTCAGCCCCAGCATTTT,TRBJ1-5,TRBD1,TRBV5-1,NA
CAWTDGHFTGELFF,TGTGCCTGGACCGACGGACACTTCACCGGGGAGCTGTTTTTT,TRBJ2-2,NA,TRBV30,NA
CASSQGEASSYNEQFF,TGTGCCAGCAGTCAAGGAGAGGCGAGCTCCTACAATGAGCAGTTCTTC,TRBJ2-1,NA,TRBV6-1,NA
CASSTVKATEAFF,TGTGCCAGCAGTACAGTGAAAGCCACTGAAGCTTTCTTT,TRBJ1-1,NA,TRBV6-5,NA
CASEGQGYTGELFF,TGTGCCAGCGAGGGACAGGGCTACACCGGGGAGCTGTTTTTT,TRBJ2-2,TRBD1,TRBV6-1,NA
CASSVGLTSGSSYNEQFF,TGTGCCAGCAGCGTAGGCCTCACTAGCGGGAGCTCCTACAATGAGCAGTTCTTC,TRBJ2-1,TRBD2,TRBV9,NA
CASSAPGTGNEQFF,TGTGCCAGCAGCGCCCCCGGGACAGGGAATGAGCAGTTCTTC,TRBJ2-1,TRBD1,TRBV9,NA
CASSIRTGDNQPQHF,TGTGCCAGTAGTATCCGGACAGGGGACAATCAGCCCCAGCATTTT,TRBJ1-5,TRBD1,TRBV19,once
CASIDQRVRGYEQYF,TGTGCCAGCATCGATCAGCGGGTGAGGGGCTATGAGCAGTACTTC,TRBJ2-7,NA,TRBV28,NA
CASSLAEGYEQYF,TGCGCCAGCAGCTTGGCCGAGGGATACGAGCAGTACTTC,TRBJ2-7,NA,TRBV5-1,NA
CASSWGHPTYEQYF,TGTGCCAGCAGTTGGGGGCATCCCACCTACGAGCAGTACTTC,TRBJ2-7,NA,TRBV2,NA